The clone carrying this T cell receptor (beta chain) has at least ten counts. Its specificity is not known. The source material, RNA transcripts, was used to amplify TCR beta CDR3 regions. Primed by the HTBI set, a first-round RT-PCR was run on the TCR CDR3. TCRdb passed the multiplex PCR reads through MiXCR, listing each CDR3 protein once. The sample includes 340,000 or so distinct CDR3 sequences, approximately 16% of them seen just once. The CDR3 has 14 amino acids. The J segment lost 1 base and the V segment lost 5 bases, leaving 4 bases of the junction unmatched. Germline CDR1 reads SNHLY; CDR2 reads FYNNEI. Stable hyperthyroidism: no ophthalmopathy progression over 18 months of follow-up. Patients with uncontrolled infections, other autoimmune diseases, pregnancy or lactation were excluded. The sample comes from a study of T cells in Graves' hyperthyroidism and ophthalmopathy. General study points: Ophthalmopathy prediction by the model preceded onset by a median about 6 months. Also found in blood were most expanded thyroid clonotypes above 0.001.

This chain links TRBV2 with TRBJ1-1; TRBD1 matches 7 bases. The origin of this receptor is a man aged 25-45 years with Graves' hyperthyroidism. Sequences were obtained from blood. The CDR3 loop is CASSPAGGNTEAFF. The CDR3 DNA follows: TGTGCCAGCAGTCCTGCAGGGGGGAACACTGAAGCTTTCTTT. The whole variable domain, filled in from reference TRBV2 and TRBJ1-1, reads EPEVTQTPSHQVTQMGQEVILRCVPISNHLYFYWYRQILGQKVEFLVSFYNNEISEKSEIFDDQFSVERPDGSNFTLKIRSTKLEDSAMYFCASSPAGGNTEAFFGQGTRLTVV.